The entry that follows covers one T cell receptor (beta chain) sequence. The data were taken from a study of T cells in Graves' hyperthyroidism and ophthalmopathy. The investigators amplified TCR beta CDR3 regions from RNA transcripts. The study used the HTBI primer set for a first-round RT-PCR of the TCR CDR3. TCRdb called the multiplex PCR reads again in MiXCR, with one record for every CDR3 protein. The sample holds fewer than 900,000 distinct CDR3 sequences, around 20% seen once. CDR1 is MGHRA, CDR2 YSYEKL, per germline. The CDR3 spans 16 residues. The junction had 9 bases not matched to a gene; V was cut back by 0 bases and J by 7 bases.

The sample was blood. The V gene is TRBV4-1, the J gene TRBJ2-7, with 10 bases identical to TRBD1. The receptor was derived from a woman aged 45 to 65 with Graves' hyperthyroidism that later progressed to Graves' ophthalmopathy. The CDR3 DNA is TGCGCCAGCAGCCAAGATGGGGGGACAGGGGCAGGTGAGCAGTACTTC. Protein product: CASSQDGGTGAGEQYF.